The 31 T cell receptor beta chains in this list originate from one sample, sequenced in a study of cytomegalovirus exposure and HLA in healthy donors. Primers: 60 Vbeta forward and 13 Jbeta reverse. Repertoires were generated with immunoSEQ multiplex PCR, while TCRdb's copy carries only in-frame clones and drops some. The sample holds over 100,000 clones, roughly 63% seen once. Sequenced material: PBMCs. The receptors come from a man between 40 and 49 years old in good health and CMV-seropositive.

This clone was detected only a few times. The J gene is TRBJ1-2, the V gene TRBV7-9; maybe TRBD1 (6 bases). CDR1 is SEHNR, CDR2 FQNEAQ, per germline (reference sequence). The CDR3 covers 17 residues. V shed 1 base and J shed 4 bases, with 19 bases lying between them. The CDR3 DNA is TGTGCCAGCAGCTTAGAATCGGTCAGGGGAGGGGGCTATGGCTACACCTTC. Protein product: CASSLESVRGGGYGYTF.

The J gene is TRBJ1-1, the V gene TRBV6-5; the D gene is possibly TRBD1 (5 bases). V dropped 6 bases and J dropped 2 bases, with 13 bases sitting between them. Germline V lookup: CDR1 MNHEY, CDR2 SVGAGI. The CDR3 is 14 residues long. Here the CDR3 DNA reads TGTGCCAGCAGAAACGGGGGACCCAACACTGAAGCTTTCTTT. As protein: CASRNGGPNTEAFF.

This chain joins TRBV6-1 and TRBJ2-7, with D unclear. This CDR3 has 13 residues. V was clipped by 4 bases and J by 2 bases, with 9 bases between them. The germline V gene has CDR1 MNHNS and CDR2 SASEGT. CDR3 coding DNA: TGTGCCAGCAGTGTAGATCTCCCCTACGAGCAGTACTTC. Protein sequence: CASSVDLPYEQYF.

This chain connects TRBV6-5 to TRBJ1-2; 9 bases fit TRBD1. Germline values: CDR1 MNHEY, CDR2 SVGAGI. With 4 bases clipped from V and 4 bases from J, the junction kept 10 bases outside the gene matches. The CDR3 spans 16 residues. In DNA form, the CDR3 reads TGTGCCAGCAGTTCCCGGGACAGGGACAACCGCTATGGCTACACCTTC. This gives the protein CASSSRDRDNRYGYTF.

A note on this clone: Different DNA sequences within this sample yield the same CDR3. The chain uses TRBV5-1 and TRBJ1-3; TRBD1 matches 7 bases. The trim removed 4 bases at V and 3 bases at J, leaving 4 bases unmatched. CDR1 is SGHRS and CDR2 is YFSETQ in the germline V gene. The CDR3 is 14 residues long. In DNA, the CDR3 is TGCGCCAGCAGCCTCGGGACAGTTGGAAACACCATATATTTT. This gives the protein CASSLGTVGNTIYF.

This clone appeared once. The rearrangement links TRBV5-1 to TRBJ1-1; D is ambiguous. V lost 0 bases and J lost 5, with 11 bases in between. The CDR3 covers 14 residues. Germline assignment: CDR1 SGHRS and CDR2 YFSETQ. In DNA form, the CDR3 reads TGCGCCAGCAGCTTGGTCGCCACGGGGACTGAAGCTTTCTTT. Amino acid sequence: CASSLVATGTEAFF.

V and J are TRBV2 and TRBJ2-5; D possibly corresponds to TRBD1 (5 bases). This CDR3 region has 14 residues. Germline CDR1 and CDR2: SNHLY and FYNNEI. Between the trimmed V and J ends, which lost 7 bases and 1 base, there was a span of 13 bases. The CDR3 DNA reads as TGTGCCAGCACCGACCAGGGTTCCCAAGAGACCCAGTACTTC. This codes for CASTDQGSQETQYF. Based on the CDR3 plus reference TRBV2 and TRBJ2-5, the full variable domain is EPEVTQTPSHQVTQMGQEVILRCVPISNHLYFYWYRQILGQKVEFLVSFYNNEISEKSEIFDDQFSVERPDGSNFTLKIRSTKLEDSAMYFCASTDQGSQETQYFGPGTRLLVL.

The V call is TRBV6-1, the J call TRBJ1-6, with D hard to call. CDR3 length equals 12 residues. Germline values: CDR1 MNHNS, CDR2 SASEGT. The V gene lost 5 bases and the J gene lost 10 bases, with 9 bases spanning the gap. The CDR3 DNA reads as TGTGCCAGCAGTCACAGTCAGTCACCCCTCCACTTT. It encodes CASSHSQSPLHF.

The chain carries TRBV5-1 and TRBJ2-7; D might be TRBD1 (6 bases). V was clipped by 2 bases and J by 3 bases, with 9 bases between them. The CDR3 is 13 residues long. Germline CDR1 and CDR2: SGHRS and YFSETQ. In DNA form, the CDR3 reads TGCGCCAGCAGCTTTTTACAGGGCTACGAGCAGTACTTC. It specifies CASSFLQGYEQYF. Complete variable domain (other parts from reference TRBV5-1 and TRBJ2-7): KAGVTQTPRYLIKTRGQQVTLSCSPISGHRSVSWYQQTPGQGLQFLFEYFSETQRNKGNFPGRFSGRQFSNSRSEMNVSTLELGDSALYLCASSFLQGYEQYFGPGTRLTVT.

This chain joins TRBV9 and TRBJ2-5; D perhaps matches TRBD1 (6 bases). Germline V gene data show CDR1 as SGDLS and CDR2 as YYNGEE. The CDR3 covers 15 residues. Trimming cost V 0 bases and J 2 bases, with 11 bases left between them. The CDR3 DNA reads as TGTGCCAGCAGCGTAGGCAGGGGCCTACAAGAGACCCAGTACTTC. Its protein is CASSVGRGLQETQYF. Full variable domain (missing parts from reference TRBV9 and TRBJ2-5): DSGVTQTPKHLITATGQRVTLRCSPRSGDLSVYWYQQSLDQGLQFLIQYYNGEERAKGNILERFSAQQFPDLHSELNLSSLELGDSALYFCASSVGRGLQETQYFGPGTRLLVL.

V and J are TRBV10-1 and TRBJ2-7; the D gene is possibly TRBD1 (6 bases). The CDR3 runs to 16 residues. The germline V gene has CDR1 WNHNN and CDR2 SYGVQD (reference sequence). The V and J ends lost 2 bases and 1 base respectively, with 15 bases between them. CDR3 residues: CASSEGDTLLSYEQYF. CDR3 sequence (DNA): TGCGCCAGCAGTGAGGGGGACACCTTACTTTCCTACGAGCAGTACTTC.

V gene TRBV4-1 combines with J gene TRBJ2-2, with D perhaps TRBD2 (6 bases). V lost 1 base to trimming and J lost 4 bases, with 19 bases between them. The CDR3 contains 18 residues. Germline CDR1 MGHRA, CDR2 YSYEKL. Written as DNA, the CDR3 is TGCGCCAGCAGCCAAGTCGTCCGGCGGGGAGCAATCACCGGGGAGCTGTTTTTT. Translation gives CASSQVVRRGAITGELFF.

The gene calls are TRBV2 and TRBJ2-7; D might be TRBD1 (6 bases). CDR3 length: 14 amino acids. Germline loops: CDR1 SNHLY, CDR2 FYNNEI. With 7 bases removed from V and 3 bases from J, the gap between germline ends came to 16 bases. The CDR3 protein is CASKLGQSSYEQYF. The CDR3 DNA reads TGTGCCAGCAAGCTAGGACAGAGCAGCTACGAGCAGTACTTC.

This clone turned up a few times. The CDR3 DNA reads as TGTGCCAGCAGCTTGACAGGGGGCACTGGAAACACCATATATTTT. Amino acid sequence: CASSLTGGTGNTIYF. The chain employs TRBV11-2 and TRBJ1-3; TRBD1 matches at 10 bases. This CDR3 has 15 amino acids. Germline V lookup: CDR1 SGHAT, CDR2 FQNNGV. The V and J ends lost 3 bases and 2 bases, in that order; junction bases with no gene match: 1.

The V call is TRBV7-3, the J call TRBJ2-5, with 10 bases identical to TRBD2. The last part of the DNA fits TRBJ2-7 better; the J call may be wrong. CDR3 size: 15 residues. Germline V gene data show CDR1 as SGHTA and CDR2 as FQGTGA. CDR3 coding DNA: TGTGCCAGCAGCTTTCTACTAGCGGGGTCCTACGAGCAGTACTTC. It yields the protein CASSFLLAGSYEQYF.

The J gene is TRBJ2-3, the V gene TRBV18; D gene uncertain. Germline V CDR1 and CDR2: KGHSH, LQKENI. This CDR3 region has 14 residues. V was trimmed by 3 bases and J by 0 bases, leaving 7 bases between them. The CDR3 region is CASSPVPSTDTQYF. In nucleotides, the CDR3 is TGTGCCAGCTCACCCGTCCCCAGCACAGATACGCAGTATTTT.

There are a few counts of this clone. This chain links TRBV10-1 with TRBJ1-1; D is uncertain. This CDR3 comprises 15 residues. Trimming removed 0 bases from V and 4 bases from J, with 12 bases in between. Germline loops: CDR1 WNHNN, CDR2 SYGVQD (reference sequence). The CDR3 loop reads CASSESGRKTTEAFF. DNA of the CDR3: TGCGCCAGCAGTGAGTCAGGGAGGAAGACCACTGAAGCTTTCTTT.

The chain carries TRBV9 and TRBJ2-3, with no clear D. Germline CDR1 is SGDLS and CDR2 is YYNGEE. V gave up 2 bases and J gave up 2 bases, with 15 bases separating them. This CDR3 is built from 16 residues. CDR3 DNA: TGTGCCAGCAGCGTTGGGTTTAGCAGCAACACAGATACGCAGTATTTT. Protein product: CASSVGFSSNTDTQYF.

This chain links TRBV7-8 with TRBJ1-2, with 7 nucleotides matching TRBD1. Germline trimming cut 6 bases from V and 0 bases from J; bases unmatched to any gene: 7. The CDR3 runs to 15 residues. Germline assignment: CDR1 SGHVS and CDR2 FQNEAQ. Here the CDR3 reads CASSPQGGTNYGYTF. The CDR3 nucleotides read TGTGCCAGCAGTCCTCAGGGGGGCACTAACTATGGCTACACCTTC.

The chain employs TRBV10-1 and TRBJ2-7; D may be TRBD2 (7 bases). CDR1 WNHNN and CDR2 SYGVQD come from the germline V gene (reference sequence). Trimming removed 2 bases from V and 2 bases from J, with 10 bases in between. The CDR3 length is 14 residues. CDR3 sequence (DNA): TGCGCCAGCAGTGAGGCGGGGGCCCCCTACGAGCAGTACTTC. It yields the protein CASSEAGAPYEQYF.

CDR3 amino acids: CASSFDIRFDRVAYEQYF. In DNA form, the CDR3 reads TGTGCCAGCAGTTTCGACATTCGCTTCGACAGGGTGGCCTACGAGCAGTACTTC. The V call is TRBV28, the J call TRBJ2-7; 7 nucleotides match TRBD1. J lost 2 bases, V lost 3 bases, and 16 bases had no gene match. Germline CDR1 MDHEN, CDR2 SYDVKM. This CDR3 is built from 18 residues.

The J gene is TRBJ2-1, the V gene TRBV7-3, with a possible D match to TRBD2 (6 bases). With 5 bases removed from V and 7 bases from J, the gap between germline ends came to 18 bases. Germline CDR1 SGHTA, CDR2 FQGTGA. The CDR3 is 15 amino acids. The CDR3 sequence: CASSTTMGGSNEQFF. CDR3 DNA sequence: TGTGCCAGCAGCACCACGATGGGGGGAAGTAATGAGCAGTTCTTC. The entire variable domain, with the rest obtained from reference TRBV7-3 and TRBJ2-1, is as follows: GAGVSQTPSNKVTEKGKYVELRCDPISGHTALYWYRQSLGQGPEFLIYFQGTGAADDSGLPNDRFFAVRPEGSVSTLKIQRTERGDSAVYLCASSTTMGGSNEQFFGPGTRLTVL.

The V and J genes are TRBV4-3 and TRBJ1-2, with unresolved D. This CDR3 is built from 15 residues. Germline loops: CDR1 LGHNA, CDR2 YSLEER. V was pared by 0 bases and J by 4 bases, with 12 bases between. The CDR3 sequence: CASSQENSGIYGYTF. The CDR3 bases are TGCGCCAGCAGCCAAGAAAACAGCGGTATCTATGGCTACACCTTC.

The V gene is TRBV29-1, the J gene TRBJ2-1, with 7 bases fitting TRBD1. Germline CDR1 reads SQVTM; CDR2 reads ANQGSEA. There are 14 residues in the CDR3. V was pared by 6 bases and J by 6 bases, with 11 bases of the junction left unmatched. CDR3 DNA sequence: TGCAGCGTGAGGGACAGACCTGAAGGCAATGAGCAGTTCTTC. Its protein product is CSVRDRPEGNEQFF.

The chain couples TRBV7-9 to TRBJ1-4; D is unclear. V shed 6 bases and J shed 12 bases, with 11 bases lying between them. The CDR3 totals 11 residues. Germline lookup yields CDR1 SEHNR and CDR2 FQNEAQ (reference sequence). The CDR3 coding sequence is TGTGCCAGCAGTCAGACTTTCGAACTGTTTTTT. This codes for CASSQTFELFF. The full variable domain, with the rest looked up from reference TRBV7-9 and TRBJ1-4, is DTGVSQNPRHKITKRGQNVTFRCDPISEHNRLYWYRQTLGQGPEFLTYFQNEAQLEKSRLLSDRFSAERPKGSFSTLEIQRTEQGDSAMYLCASSQTFELFFGSGTQLSVL.

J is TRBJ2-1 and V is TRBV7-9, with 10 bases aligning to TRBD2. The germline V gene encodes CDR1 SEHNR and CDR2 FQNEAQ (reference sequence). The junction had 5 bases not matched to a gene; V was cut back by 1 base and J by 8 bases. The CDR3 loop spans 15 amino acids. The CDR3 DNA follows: TGTGCCAGCAGCTTAGGACTAGCGGGTTTCGATGAGCAGTTCTTC. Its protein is CASSLGLAGFDEQFF.

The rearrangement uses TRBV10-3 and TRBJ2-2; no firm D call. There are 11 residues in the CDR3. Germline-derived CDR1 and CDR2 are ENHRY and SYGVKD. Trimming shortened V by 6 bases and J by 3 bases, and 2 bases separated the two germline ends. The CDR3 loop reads CAISYTGELFF. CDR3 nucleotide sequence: TGTGCCATCAGCTACACCGGGGAGCTGTTTTTT.

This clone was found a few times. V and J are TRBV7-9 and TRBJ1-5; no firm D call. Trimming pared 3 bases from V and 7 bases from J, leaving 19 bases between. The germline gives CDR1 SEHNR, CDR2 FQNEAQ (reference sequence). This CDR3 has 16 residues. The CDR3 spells CASSFGSLPSGQPQHF. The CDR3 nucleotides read TGTGCCAGCAGCTTTGGATCACTACCCTCGGGGCAGCCCCAGCATTTT.

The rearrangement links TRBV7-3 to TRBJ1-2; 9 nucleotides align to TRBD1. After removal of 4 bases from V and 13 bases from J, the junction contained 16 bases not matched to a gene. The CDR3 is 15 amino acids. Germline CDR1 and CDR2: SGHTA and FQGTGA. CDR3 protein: CASSSDLDRGALGTF. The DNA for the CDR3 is TGTGCCAGCAGCTCCGACCTAGACAGGGGGGCGTTAGGCACCTTC.

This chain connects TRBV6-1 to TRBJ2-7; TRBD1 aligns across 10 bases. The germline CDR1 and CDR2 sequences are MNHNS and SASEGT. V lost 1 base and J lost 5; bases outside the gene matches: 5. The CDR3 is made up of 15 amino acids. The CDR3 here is CASSEVRDRGDEQYF. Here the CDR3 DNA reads TGTGCCAGCAGTGAAGTGAGGGACAGGGGCGACGAGCAGTACTTC.

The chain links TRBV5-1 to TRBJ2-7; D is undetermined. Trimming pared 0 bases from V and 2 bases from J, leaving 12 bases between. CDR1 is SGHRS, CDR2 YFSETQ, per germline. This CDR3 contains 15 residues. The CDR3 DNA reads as TGCGCCAGCAGCTTGGGACTCATGGAGACCTACGAGCAGTACTTC. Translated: CASSLGLMETYEQYF.